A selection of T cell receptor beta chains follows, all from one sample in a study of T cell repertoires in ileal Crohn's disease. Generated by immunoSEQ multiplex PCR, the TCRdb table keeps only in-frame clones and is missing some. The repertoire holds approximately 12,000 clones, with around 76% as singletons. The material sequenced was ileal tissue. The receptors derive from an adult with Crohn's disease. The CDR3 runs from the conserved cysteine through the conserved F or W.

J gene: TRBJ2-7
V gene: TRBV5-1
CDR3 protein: CARGRTSDEQYF

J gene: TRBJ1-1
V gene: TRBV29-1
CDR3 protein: CSVKTVVNTEAFF

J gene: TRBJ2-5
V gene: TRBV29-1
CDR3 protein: CSVIRTSGIQETQYF

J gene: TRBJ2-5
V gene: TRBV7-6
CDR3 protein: CASSLETSGDVETQYF

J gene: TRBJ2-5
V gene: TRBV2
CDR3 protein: CASSPGTGGRETQYF

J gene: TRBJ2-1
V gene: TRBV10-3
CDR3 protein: CAISESATSVGGEQFF

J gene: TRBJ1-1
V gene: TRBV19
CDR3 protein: CASSPSGLMNTEAFF

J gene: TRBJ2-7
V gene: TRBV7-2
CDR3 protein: CASSPSGITYEQYF

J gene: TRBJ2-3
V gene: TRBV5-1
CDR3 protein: CASSEREAGTDTQYF

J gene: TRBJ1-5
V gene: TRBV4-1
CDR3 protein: CASKQDRGFSQPQHF

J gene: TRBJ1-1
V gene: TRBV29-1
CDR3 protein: CSVSEGGVFEAFF

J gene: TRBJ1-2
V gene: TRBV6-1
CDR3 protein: CASSRGGYGNYGYTF

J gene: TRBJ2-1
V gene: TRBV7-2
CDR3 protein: CASSSGTSGRDEQFF

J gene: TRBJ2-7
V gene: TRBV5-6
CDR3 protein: CASSFRTSGSTYEQYF

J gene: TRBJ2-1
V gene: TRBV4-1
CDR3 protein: CASTQHGGDNEQFF

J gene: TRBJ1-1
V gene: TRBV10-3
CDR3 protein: CAIRAGEGLVGTEAFF

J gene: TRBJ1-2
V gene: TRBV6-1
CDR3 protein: CASRGQGGRGYTF

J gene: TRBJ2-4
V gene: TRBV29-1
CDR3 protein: CSARTGGSIQYF

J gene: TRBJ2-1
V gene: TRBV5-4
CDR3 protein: CASSSPGGSSYNEQFF

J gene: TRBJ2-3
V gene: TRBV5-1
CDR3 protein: CASSFTGDTDTQYF

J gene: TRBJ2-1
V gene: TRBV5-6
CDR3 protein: CASSLRSSSGRIGQFF

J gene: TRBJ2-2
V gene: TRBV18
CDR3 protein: CASSPGIRVNTGELFF

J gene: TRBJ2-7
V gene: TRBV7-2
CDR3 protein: CASSLDPGGYEQYF

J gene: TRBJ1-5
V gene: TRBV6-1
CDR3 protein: CASSDRTGGLTQHF

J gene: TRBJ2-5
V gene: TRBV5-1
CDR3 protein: CASVRGLAGGLQETQYF

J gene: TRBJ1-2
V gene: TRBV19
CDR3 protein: CASSRPGQGDGYTF

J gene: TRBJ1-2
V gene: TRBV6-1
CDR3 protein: CASRRGSQGNYGYTF

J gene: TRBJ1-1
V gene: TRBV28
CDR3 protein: CASRLPGVGTEAFF

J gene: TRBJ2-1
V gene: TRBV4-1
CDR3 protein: CASSRTVAETYNEQFF

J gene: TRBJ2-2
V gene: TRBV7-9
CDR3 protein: CASRQLAGLGELFF

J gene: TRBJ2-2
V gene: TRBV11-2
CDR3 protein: CASSFGTSGRAGTGELFF

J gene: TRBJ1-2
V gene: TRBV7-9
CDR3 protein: CASSIGQIYGYTF

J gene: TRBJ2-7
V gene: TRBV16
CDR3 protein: CASSPWTNGEQYF

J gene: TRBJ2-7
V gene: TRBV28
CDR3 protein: CASSAQGARSYEQYF

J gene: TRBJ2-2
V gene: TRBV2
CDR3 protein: CASSEFWSAGGPGELFF

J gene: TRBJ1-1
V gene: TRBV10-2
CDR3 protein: CASSKQGYTEAFF

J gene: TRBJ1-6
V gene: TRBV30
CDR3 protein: CAWSGGGGNSPLHF

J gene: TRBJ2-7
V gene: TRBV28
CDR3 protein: CASRGSTVTYEQYF

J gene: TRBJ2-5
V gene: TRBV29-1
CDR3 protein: CSVLGAIGLAGETQYF

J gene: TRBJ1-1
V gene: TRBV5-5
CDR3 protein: CASSLGSDTEAFF

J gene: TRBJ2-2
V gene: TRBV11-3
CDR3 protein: CASSFGLASNTGELFF

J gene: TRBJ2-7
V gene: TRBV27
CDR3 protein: CASRSQGLGVYEQYF

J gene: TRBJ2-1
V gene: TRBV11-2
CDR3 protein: CASSLQGFDEQFF

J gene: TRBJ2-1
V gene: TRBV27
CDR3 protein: CASRDSGTGRNNEQFF

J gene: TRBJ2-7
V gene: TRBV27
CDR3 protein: CASSMTVSYEQYF

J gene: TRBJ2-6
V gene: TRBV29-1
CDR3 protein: CSVGPQGSGANVLTF

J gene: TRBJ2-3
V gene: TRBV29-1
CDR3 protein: CSVKTSGSTDTQYF

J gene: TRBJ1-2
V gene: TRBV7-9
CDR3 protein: CASSWDTYGYTF

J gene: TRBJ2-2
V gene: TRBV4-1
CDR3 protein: CASSQVLAGANTGELFF

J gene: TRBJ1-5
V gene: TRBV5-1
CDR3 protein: CASSLAGLNQPQHF

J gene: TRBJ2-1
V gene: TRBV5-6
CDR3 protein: CASSLVGLAGTGEQFF

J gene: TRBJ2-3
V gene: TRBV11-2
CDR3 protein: CASSSRLAGGLSTDTQYF